This T cell receptor beta chain was captured in a study of blood T cell repertoires in COVID-19. Study summary: Donors in the United States, Italy and Spain gave samples during acute or convalescent COVID-19. Sources were T cells, B-cell-depleted T cells, or PBMCs; the material itself was cDNA or gDNA.

The CDR3 totals 13 residues. Trimming took off 6 bases at V and 5 bases at J, with 13 bases between the two ends. Germline lookup yields CDR1 MNHEY and CDR2 SMNVEV (reference sequence). In the source study's methods: Amplification from reference gene primers served as the basis for estimated nucleated cell counts. Assay: immunoSEQ multiplex PCR; the TCRdb copy retains only in-frame clones and omits some. V and J calls and clone size follow that table, whereas D and trimming were derived from the DNA. The sample has 140,000 to 150,000 clones, around 89% seen once. The J gene is TRBJ1-2, the V gene TRBV27; D perhaps matches TRBD1 (6 bases). The sequenced material came from peripheral blood. The TCR was taken from a man aged 60-69 years with active or convalescent COVID-19. The CDR3 sequence is CASRGQGPYGYTF. The DNA for the CDR3 is TGTGCCAGCAGGGGGCAGGGGCCATATGGCTACACCTTC.